These 25 T cell receptor beta chains were all obtained from the same sample, sequenced in a study of T cells after yellow fever vaccination. TCRdb recomputed calls from the 5' RACE reads with MiXCR, one row per CDR3 protein. Of about 220,000 distinct CDR3 sequences in the sample, approximately 3.2% are singletons; the top ten hold around 3.3%. The input for sequencing was CD4+ T cells sorted from PBMCs, taken 10 days after the yellow fever booster vaccination. These receptors were obtained from a man aged 18 to 35 who received the YFV17D yellow fever vaccine.

This clonotype was counted between two and nine times. The chain couples TRBV29-1 to TRBJ2-5, with TRBD1 identical over 7 bases. Unmatched junction bases numbered 10, after V lost 7 bases and J lost 5 bases. Looked up from germline, CDR1 is SQVTM and CDR2 is ANQGSEA. This CDR3 is 13 amino acids long. CDR3 loop: CSGRQGALETQYF. The CDR3 nucleotides are TGCAGCGGCCGACAGGGAGCATTGGAGACCCAGTACTTC.

The rearrangement joins TRBV6-5 to TRBJ1-1; 7 positions agree with TRBD1. The V segment lost 6 bases and the J segment 1 base; nucleotides outside the gene matches: 5. This CDR3 is built from 14 residues. Germline V CDR1 and CDR2: MNHEY, SVGAGI. The DNA for the CDR3 is TGTGCCAGCAGGATCGGGACAGCGAACACTGAAGCTTTCTTT. Translated: CASRIGTANTEAFF.

This clonotype has ten or more counts. The rearrangement joins TRBV7-2 to TRBJ1-3, with 8 bases lining up with TRBD1. The V gene's germline CDR1 is SGHTA and CDR2 FQGNSA. This CDR3 region has 17 residues. The ends lost 0 bases at V and 2 bases at J; junction bases unmatched: 6. For the CDR3, the DNA is TGTGCCAGCAGCTTAGCCGGACAGGGAGGGCCTGGAAACACCATATATTTT. This codes for CASSLAGQGGPGNTIYF.

In this sample, this clonotype turned up many times. The CDR3 region is CASSLAGLSSYEQYF. CDR3 DNA: TGCGCCAGCAGCTTGGCCGGGCTTAGCTCCTACGAGCAGTACTTC. This chain joins TRBV5-1 and TRBJ2-7; no definite D call. CDR3 length: 15 residues. Trimming took off 0 bases at V and 0 bases at J, with 10 bases between the two ends. Looked up from germline, CDR1 is SGHRS and CDR2 is YFSETQ. Full variable domain (missing parts from reference TRBV5-1 and TRBJ2-7): KAGVTQTPRYLIKTRGQQVTLSCSPISGHRSVSWYQQTPGQGLQFLFEYFSETQRNKGNFPGRFSGRQFSNSRSEMNVSTLELGDSALYLCASSLAGLSSYEQYFGPGTRLTVT.

This chain's CDR3 is CASSVGVNQPQHF. The DNA for the CDR3 is TGTGCCAGCAGCGTGGGGGTGAATCAGCCCCAGCATTTT. J is TRBJ1-5 and V is TRBV9, with a possible D match to TRBD1 (5 bases). Germline loops: CDR1 SGDLS, CDR2 YYNGEE. V shed 2 bases and J shed 4 bases, with 7 bases lying between them. This CDR3 comprises 13 residues.

V is TRBV6-6 and J is TRBJ2-7; tentatively, D is TRBD1 (5 bases). This CDR3 has 11 amino acids. Germline assignment: CDR1 MNHNY and CDR2 SVGAGI (reference sequence). The CDR3 coding sequence is TGTGCTACTACAGGTTCCTACGAGCAGTACTTC. It specifies CATTGSYEQYF.

This clonotype was recorded many times. The chain uses TRBV7-2 and TRBJ2-3; possible D gene TRBD2, 5 bases. V lost 8 bases and J lost 2, with 17 bases in between. Germline assignment: CDR1 SGHTA and CDR2 FQGNSA. The CDR3 covers 15 residues. The CDR3 coding sequence is TGTGCCAGCCCCGTCTCGGGATCACTCACAGATACGCAGTATTTT. Translation gives CASPVSGSLTDTQYF.

This clonotype was recorded a few times. The gene calls are TRBV7-3 and TRBJ2-7; 8 bases align to TRBD2. This CDR3 contains 15 residues. The germline V gene encodes CDR1 SGHTA and CDR2 FQGTGA. After removal of 5 bases from V and 3 bases from J, the junction contained 9 bases not matched to a gene. The CDR3 DNA reads TGTGCCAGCAGCCTCCAATATACTAGCGGCTACGAGCAGTACGTC. Amino acid sequence: CASSLQYTSGYEQYV.

The V and J genes are TRBV14 and TRBJ2-1; D is unresolved. The CDR3 sequence is 13 residues long. V lost 5 bases and J 6 bases, leaving 11 bases between the germline ends. Germline CDR1 SGHDN, CDR2 FVKESK. The CDR3 protein is CASSERLFNEQFF. The CDR3 DNA sequence: TGTGCCAGCAGCGAACGGCTCTTCAATGAGCAGTTCTTC. The full variable domain, with the rest looked up from reference TRBV14 and TRBJ2-1, is EAGVTQFPSHSVIEKGQTVTLRCDPISGHDNLYWYRRVMGKEIKFLLHFVKESKQDESGMPNNRFLAERTGGTYSTLKVQPAELEDSGVYFCASSERLFNEQFFGPGTRLTVL.

This clonotype showed up many times. The V and J genes are TRBV10-3 and TRBJ1-1; D ambiguous. V gave up 5 bases and J gave up 1 base, with 8 bases separating them. Germline-derived CDR1 and CDR2 are ENHRY and SYGVKD. The CDR3 extends over 13 amino acids. CDR3 in amino acids: CAISWSENTEAFF. The CDR3 nucleotides read TGTGCCATCAGTTGGTCGGAGAACACTGAAGCTTTCTTT.

The chain couples TRBV20-1 to TRBJ2-1, with 10 bases fitting TRBD2. The CDR3 runs to 16 residues. V lost 5 bases, J lost 1 base, and 8 bases stayed unmatched. Germline loops: CDR1 DFQATT, CDR2 SNEGSKA (reference sequence). The CDR3: CSAEAGGKGSYNEQFF. CDR3 sequence (DNA): TGCAGTGCTGAAGCGGGGGGGAAGGGGTCCTACAATGAGCAGTTCTTC.

This clonotype was observed many times. This chain connects TRBV18 to TRBJ1-2, with a weak D call TRBD1 (5 bases). The CDR3 has 14 amino acids. Germline CDR1 KGHSH, CDR2 LQKENI. V was cut by 3 bases and J by 8 bases, with 16 bases left in between. The CDR3 is CASSPSRDRRGYTF. CDR3 nucleotides: TGTGCCAGCTCACCTTCCAGGGACCGTCGGGGCTACACCTTC.

This clonotype has a count of ten or more. The chain combines TRBV28 with TRBJ2-1; 11 nucleotides align to TRBD1. J was trimmed by 8 bases and V by 6 bases; bases with no gene match: 9. The CDR3 contains 15 residues. Germline lookup yields CDR1 MDHEN and CDR2 SYDVKM. The CDR3 sequence is CASRSPGQGDYEQFF. The CDR3 bases are TGTGCCAGCAGGTCCCCGGGACAGGGGGACTATGAGCAGTTCTTC.

The chain couples TRBV10-3 to TRBJ1-6; 10 bases agree with TRBD1. V dropped 6 bases and J dropped 7; count of bases not matched to a gene: 3. CDR1 is ENHRY and CDR2 is SYGVKD in the germline V gene. This CDR3 has 14 amino acids. DNA for the CDR3: TGTGCCATCAGGGGGACAGGGGAGAATTCACCCCTCCACTTT. Protein: CAIRGTGENSPLHF.

This rearrangement joins TRBV7-8 to TRBJ1-2; 9 bases are a match to TRBD1. V was clipped by 6 bases and J by 10 bases; unmatched bases: 18. CDR3 length equals 16 residues. Germline lookup yields CDR1 SGHVS and CDR2 FQNEAQ. The CDR3 sequence: CASSLAPWDRARDYTF. In nucleotides, the CDR3 is TGTGCCAGCAGTTTGGCCCCGTGGGACAGGGCCAGGGACTACACCTTC.

This clonotype was seen at least ten times. The rearrangement uses TRBV5-6 and TRBJ2-3; D may be TRBD1 (5 bases). V gave up 5 bases and J gave up 8 bases, with 12 bases separating them. The length of the CDR3 is 12 residues. Per germline, CDR1 SGHDT and CDR2 YYEEEE. The DNA for the CDR3 is TGTGCCAGCAGATCTGACAGAACTACGCAGTATTTT. It yields the protein CASRSDRTTQYF.

This clonotype was detected ten times or more. This chain connects TRBV20-1 to TRBJ2-2, with D uncertain. This CDR3 has 15 amino acids. The V gene's germline CDR1 is DFQATT and CDR2 SNEGSKA (reference sequence). V shed 6 bases and J shed 5 bases, with 19 bases lying between them. The CDR3 loop reads CSALVGSMGTGELFF. The CDR3, as DNA: TGCAGTGCCCTTGTTGGGTCAATGGGGACCGGGGAGCTGTTTTTT.

The V and J genes are TRBV14 and TRBJ2-5, with D uncertain. This CDR3 region has 13 residues. V lost 0 bases to trimming and J lost 5 bases, with 7 bases between them. Germline CDR1 SGHDN, CDR2 FVKESK. As DNA, the CDR3 is TGTGCCAGCAGCCAAGATAGTTGGGAGACCCAGTACTTC. Translating gives CASSQDSWETQYF.

This clonotype was detected many times. J is TRBJ2-3 and V is TRBV11-1, with D uncertain. Trimming pared 0 bases from V and 3 bases from J, leaving 7 bases between. CDR1 SGHAT and CDR2 FQDESV come from the germline V gene (reference sequence). CDR3 length: 14 amino acids. CDR3 loop: CASSLAVPTDTQYF. In nucleotides, the CDR3 is TGTGCCAGCAGCTTAGCGGTCCCGACAGATACGCAGTATTTT.

In its sample, this clonotype was seen a few times. V and J are TRBV20-1 and TRBJ2-7, with D hard to call. V was shortened by 1 base and J by 9 bases, with 13 bases between the two germline ends. Germline CDR1 reads DFQATT; CDR2 reads SNEGSKA (reference sequence). The CDR3 loop spans 12 amino acids. The DNA of the CDR3 is TGCAGTGCTAGAGGGCCGGATTTATGGCAGTACGTC. Its translation: CSARGPDLWQYV.

Ten or more counts support this clonotype. The genes are TRBV29-1 and TRBJ1-1; no clear D gene. The CDR3 extends over 12 amino acids. CDR1 and CDR2 from the germline V gene are SQVTM and ANQGSEA. V lost 4 bases and J lost 1, with 7 bases in between. The CDR3 loop is CSVASRNTEAFF. The CDR3 nucleotides are TGCAGCGTTGCATCCAGGAACACTGAAGCTTTCTTT.

The sample holds a few counts of this clonotype. V gene TRBV20-1 combines with J gene TRBJ2-3; 9 positions match TRBD2. The V segment lost 6 bases and the J segment 2 bases; nucleotides outside the gene matches: 9. This CDR3 has 15 amino acids. CDR1 and CDR2 from the germline V gene are DFQATT and SNEGSKA (reference sequence). The CDR3 DNA sequence: TGCAGTGCCAAACCTAGCGGGAAGATCACAGATACGCAGTATTTT. This encodes CSAKPSGKITDTQYF.

This sequence joins TRBV5-4 and TRBJ2-1, with 11 positions matching TRBD2. This CDR3 comprises 15 residues. Germline values: CDR1 SGHNT, CDR2 YYREEE (reference sequence). Trimming removed 4 bases from V and 7 bases from J; junction bases left unmatched: 7. The CDR3 sequence: CASSRVAGGLNEQFF. The CDR3 bases are TGTGCCAGCAGCCGAGTAGCGGGGGGGTTAAATGAGCAGTTCTTC.

The chain joins TRBV12-3 or TRBV12-4 to TRBJ1-2; D is unresolved. Trimming took off 3 bases at V and 4 bases at J, with 6 bases between the two ends. This CDR3 has 12 residues. The CDR3 bases are TGTGCCAGCAGTTTTAATTTCTATGGCTACACCTTC. This encodes CASSFNFYGYTF.

This clonotype has ten or more counts. The DNA for the CDR3 is TGTGCCAGCTCTACGGCGCCGTACTCCTACGAGCAGTACGTC. Its translation: CASSTAPYSYEQYV. This chain connects TRBV5-4 to TRBJ2-7; D is unclear. With 7 bases removed from V and 0 bases from J, the gap between germline ends came to 14 bases. Germline-derived CDR1 and CDR2 are SGHNT and YYREEE (reference sequence). CDR3 length: 14 residues.